The rows below give T cell receptor beta chains drawn from one sample of a study of blood T cell repertoires in COVID-19. Here immunoSEQ multiplex PCR was the method, and the copy in TCRdb shows in-frame clones only, minus some. This table has some 100,000 clones, 88% appearing once. Sequenced sample: peripheral blood. Every receptor here comes from a woman of 80 years or more with active COVID-19. Both conserved end residues are part of each CDR3. The order of the fields is J gene, V gene, clone size, CDR3 protein. Size values are once, few and many counts, or a class for expanded clones, and some rows have none.

TRBJ2-3,TRBV15,.,CATSREGTRNFPDTQYF
TRBJ2-3,TRBV3-1/TRBV3-2,.,CASSPQTTAHDTQYF
TRBJ2-2,TRBV3-1/TRBV3-2,.,CASSRTPGTVNTGELFF
TRBJ2-1,TRBV7-2,.,CASSPTSGYNEQFF
TRBJ2-5,TRBV7-2,.,CASSLDPPPEAGALETQYF
TRBJ1-5,TRBV18,.,CASSPGGPSNQPQHF
TRBJ2-2,TRBV19,.,CASSLGAGGELFF
TRBJ2-2,TRBV6-2/TRBV6-3,.,CASSRLGGDTGELFF
TRBJ2-3,TRBV21-1,once,CASSKSSTDTQYF
TRBJ2-7,TRBV11-2,.,CASSFGGSAPHYEQYF
TRBJ1-1,TRBV19,once,CASKQGARYTEAFF
TRBJ2-1,TRBV28,.,CASTLRLAGVNEQFF
TRBJ1-1,TRBV6-6,.,CASSYFGTIEAFF
TRBJ2-1,TRBV18,.,CASSHPGLAGGNEQFF
TRBJ1-4,TRBV7-2,.,CASSLARSNEKLFF
TRBJ1-5,TRBV7-2,.,CASSGASGGAQFSNQPQHF
TRBJ1-5,TRBV6-6,.,CASSRDRVSNQPQHF
TRBJ1-6,TRBV7-8,.,CASSPSPPGGGSSYNSPLHF
TRBJ2-7,TRBV4-1,.,CASSRRDRDDEQYF
TRBJ1-6,TRBV5-5,.,CASSLSLRGVGNSPLHF
TRBJ2-5,TRBV5-6,once,CASISTGADETQYF
TRBJ2-7,TRBV9,.,CASSLGASSYEQYF
TRBJ1-6,TRBV11-3,once,CASSHGWGRDHNSPLHF
TRBJ2-7,TRBV12-3/TRBV12-4,.,CASSLSGIEQYF
TRBJ1-1,TRBV27,.,CASRRTALNTEAFF
TRBJ2-7,TRBV7-9,.,CAGSRGGTEQYF
TRBJ2-1,TRBV11-2,.,CASSLGVAGYNEQFF
TRBJ2-5,TRBV5-5,.,CASSLGLNKETQYF
TRBJ2-7,TRBV19,.,CASSTGQGPYEQYF
TRBJ2-5,TRBV20-1,once,CSASNRGGSETQYF
TRBJ2-1,TRBV5-1,.,CASSISGRYNEQFF
TRBJ1-4,TRBV5-6,.,CASSLQGLGFREKLFF
TRBJ2-7,TRBV4-3,.,CASSQESQGAGEQYF
TRBJ2-1,TRBV4-2,.,CASSQAILSGSSYNEQFF
TRBJ2-3,TRBV20-1,.,CSASSAASGFTDTQYF
TRBJ1-1,TRBV29-1,.,CSAIGRTEAFF
TRBJ2-3,TRBV28,.,CASTGTSIDTQYF
TRBJ1-6,TRBV27,.,CASPRDRDNSPLHF
TRBJ2-2,TRBV4-3,.,CASSQGLAARAPGELFF
TRBJ2-1,TRBV27,.,CASNSGTSVYNEQFF
TRBJ2-1,TRBV11-2,.,CASSLDGLPYNEQFF